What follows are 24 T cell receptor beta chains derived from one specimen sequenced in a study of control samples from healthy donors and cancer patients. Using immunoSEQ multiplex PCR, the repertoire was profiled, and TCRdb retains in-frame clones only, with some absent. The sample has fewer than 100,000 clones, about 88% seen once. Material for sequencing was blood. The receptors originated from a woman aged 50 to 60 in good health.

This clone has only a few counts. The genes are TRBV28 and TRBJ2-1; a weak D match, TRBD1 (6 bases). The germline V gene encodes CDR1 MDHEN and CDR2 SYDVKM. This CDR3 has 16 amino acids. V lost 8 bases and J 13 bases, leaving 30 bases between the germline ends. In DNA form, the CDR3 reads TGTGCCAGCGGGGGCGAAGAGCGCACGGGCCGCCTTAATCAGTTCTTC. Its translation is CASGGEERTGRLNQFF.

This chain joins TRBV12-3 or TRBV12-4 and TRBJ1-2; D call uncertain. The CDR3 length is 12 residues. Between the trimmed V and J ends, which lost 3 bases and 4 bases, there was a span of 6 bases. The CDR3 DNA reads TGTGCCAGCAGTTTGAGGCCCTATGGCTACACCTTC. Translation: CASSLRPYGYTF.

For the CDR3, the DNA is TGTGCCAGCAGCCCCGACAGGGGATCAAATCAGCCCCAGCATTTT. This gives the protein CASSPDRGSNQPQHF. The gene calls are TRBV2 and TRBJ1-5, with TRBD1 matching 8 bases. The germline V gene encodes CDR1 SNHLY and CDR2 FYNNEI. V shed 6 bases and J 4 bases; nucleotides not matched to a gene: 8. The CDR3 length is 15 residues.

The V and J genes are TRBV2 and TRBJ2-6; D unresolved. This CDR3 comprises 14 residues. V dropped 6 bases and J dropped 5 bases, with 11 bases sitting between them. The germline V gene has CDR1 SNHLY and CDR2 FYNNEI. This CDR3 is CASRHRDRANVLTF. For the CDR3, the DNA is TGTGCCAGCAGACATAGAGACAGGGCCAACGTCCTGACTTTC.

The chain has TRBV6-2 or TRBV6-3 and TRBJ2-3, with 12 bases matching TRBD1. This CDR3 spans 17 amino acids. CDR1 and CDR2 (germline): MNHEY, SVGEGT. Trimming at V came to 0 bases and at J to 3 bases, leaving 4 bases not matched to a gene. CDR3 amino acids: CASSYSMGQGATDTQYF. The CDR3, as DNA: TGTGCCAGCAGTTACTCGATGGGACAGGGGGCTACAGATACGCAGTATTTT.

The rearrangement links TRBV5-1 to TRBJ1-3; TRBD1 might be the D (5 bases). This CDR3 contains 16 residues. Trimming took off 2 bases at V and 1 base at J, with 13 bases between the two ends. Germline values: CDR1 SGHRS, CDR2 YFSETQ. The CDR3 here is CASSFTGILSGNTIYF. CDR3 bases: TGCGCCAGCAGCTTCACAGGAATTCTATCTGGAAACACCATATATTTT.

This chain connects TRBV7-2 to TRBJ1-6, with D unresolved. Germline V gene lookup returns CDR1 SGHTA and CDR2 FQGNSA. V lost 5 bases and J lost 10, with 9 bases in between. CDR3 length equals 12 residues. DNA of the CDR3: TGTGCCAGCAGCCTTTATACGTCACCCCTCCACTTT. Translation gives CASSLYTSPLHF.

The CDR3 DNA reads TGTGCCAGCAGTTCCGACAGAGACTATGGCTACACCTTC. Encoded protein: CASSSDRDYGYTF. The chain is built from TRBV6-5 and TRBJ1-2, with a tentative D call TRBD1 (5 bases). Germline V CDR1 and CDR2: MNHEY, SVGAGI. The CDR3 loop spans 13 amino acids. The ends were cut back, 4 bases at V and 3 bases at J, with 9 bases in the middle.

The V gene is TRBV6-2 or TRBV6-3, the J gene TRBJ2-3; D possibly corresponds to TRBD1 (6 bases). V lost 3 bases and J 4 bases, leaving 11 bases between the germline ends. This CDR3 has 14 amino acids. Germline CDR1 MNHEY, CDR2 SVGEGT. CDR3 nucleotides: TGTGCCAGCAGTTATTCCAGGGGAGCAGATACGCAGTATTTT. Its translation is CASSYSRGADTQYF.

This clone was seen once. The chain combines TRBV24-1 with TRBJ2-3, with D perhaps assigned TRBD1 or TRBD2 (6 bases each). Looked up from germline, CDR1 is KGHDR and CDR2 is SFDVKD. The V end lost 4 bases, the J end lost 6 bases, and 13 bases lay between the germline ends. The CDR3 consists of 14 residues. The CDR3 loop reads CATSEGGPWDTQYF. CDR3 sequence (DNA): TGTGCCACCAGTGAAGGGGGGCCCTGGGATACGCAGTATTTT.

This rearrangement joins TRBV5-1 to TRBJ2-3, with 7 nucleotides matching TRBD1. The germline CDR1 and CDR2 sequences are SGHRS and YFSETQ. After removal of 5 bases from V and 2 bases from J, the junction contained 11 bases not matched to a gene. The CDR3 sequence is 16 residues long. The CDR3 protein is CASSTSTGQFTDTQYF. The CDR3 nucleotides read TGCGCCAGCAGTACGAGCACGGGACAGTTCACAGATACGCAGTATTTT. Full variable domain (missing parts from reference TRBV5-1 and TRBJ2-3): KAGVTQTPRYLIKTRGQQVTLSCSPISGHRSVSWYQQTPGQGLQFLFEYFSETQRNKGNFPGRFSGRQFSNSRSEMNVSTLELGDSALYLCASSTSTGQFTDTQYFGPGTRLTVL.

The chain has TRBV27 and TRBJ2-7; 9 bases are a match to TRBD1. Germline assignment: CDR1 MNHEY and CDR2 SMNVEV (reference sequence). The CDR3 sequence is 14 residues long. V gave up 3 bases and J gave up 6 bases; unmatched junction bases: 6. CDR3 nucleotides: TGTGCCAGCAGTTTCGGGACAGGGATTCGCGAGCAGTACTTC. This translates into CASSFGTGIREQYF.

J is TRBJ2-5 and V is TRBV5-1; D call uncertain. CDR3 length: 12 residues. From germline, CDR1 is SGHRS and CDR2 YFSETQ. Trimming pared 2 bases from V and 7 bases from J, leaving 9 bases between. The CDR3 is CASSFEDRTQYF. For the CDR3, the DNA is TGCGCCAGCAGCTTCGAGGATCGGACCCAGTACTTC. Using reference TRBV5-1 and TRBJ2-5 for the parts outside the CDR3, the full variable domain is KAGVTQTPRYLIKTRGQQVTLSCSPISGHRSVSWYQQTPGQGLQFLFEYFSETQRNKGNFPGRFSGRQFSNSRSEMNVSTLELGDSALYLCASSFEDRTQYFGPGTRLLVL.

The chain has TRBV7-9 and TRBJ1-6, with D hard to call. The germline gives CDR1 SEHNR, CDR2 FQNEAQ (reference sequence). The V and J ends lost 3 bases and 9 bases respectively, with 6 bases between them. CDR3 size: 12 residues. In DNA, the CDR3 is TGTGCCAGCAGCTTGCATTTTTCACCCCTCCACTTT. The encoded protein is CASSLHFSPLHF.

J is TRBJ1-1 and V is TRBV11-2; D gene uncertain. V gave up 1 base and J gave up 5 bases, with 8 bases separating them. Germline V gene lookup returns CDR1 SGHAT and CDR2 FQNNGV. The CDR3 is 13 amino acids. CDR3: CASSLGVTTEAFF. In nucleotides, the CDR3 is TGTGCCAGCAGCTTAGGGGTAACGACTGAAGCTTTCTTT.

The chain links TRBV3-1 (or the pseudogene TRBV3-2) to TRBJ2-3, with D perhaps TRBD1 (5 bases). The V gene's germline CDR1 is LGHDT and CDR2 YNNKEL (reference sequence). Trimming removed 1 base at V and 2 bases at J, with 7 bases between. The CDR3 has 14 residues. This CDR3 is CASSQGQSTDTQYF. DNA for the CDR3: TGTGCCAGCAGCCAAGGACAGTCCACAGATACGCAGTATTTT.

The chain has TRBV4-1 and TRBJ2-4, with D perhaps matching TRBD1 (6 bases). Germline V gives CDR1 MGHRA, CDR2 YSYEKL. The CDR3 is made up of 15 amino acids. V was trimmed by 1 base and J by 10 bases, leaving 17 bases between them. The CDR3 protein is CASSQARTQGEIQYF. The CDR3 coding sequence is TGCGCCAGCAGCCAAGCCCGGACACAGGGCGAGATTCAGTACTTC.

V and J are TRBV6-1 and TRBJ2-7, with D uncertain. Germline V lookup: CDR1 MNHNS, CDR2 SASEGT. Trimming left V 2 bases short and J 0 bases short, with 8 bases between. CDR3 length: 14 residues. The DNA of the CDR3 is TGTGCCAGCAGTGAATGGGGTAACTCCTACGAGCAGTACTTC. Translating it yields CASSEWGNSYEQYF.

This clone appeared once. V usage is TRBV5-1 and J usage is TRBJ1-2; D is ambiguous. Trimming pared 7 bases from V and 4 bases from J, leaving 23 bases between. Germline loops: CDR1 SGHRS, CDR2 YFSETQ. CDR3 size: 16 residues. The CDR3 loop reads CASDYGGRGSAYGYTF. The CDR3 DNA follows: TGCGCCAGCGACTACGGAGGTAGAGGATCGGCCTATGGCTACACCTTC.

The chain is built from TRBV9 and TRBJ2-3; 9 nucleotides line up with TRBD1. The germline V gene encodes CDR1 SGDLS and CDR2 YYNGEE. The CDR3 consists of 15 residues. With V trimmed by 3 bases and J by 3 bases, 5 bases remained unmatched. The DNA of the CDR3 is TGTGCCAGCAGCGGAGGACAGGGGTTTACAGATACGCAGTATTTT. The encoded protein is CASSGGQGFTDTQYF.

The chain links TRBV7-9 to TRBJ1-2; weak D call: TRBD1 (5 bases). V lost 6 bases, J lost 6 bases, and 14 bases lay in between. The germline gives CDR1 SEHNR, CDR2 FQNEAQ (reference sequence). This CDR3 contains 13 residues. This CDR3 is CASRTQGGDGYTF. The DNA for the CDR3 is TGTGCCAGCAGAACCCAGGGTGGGGATGGCTACACCTTC.

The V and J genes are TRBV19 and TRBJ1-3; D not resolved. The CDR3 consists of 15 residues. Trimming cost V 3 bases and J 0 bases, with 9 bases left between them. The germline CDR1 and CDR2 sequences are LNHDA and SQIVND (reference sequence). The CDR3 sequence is CASSMTSTSGNTIYF. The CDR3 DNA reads TGTGCCAGTAGTATGACAAGTACCTCTGGAAACACCATATATTTT.

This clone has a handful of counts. CDR3 in DNA: TGTGCCAGCAGCCTAGTATCTGGAAACACCATATATTTT. As protein: CASSLVSGNTIYF. The chain is built from TRBV7-9 and TRBJ1-3; D gene unclear. V lost 5 bases and J lost 1, with 6 bases in between. This CDR3 region has 13 residues. Germline V gives CDR1 SEHNR, CDR2 FQNEAQ (reference sequence).

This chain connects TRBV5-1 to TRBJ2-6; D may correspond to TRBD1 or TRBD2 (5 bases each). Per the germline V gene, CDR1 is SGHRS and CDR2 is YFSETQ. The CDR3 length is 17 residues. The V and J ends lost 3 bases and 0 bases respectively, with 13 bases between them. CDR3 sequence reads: CASSSTGGSSGANVLTF. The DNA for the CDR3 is TGCGCCAGCAGCTCTACAGGAGGCTCCTCTGGGGCCAACGTCCTGACTTTC.